The clone carrying this T cell receptor (beta chain) was found once. The table came from immunoSEQ multiplex PCR; TCRdb's copy has only in-frame clones and leaves some out. The sample lists approximately 41,000 clones, around nine tenths occurring once. This sample is drawn from a study of T cells in localized non-small cell lung cancer. The CDR3 covers 14 residues. The ends were cut back, 5 bases at V and 1 base at J, with 10 bases in the middle. Germline loops: CDR1 SGHNT, CDR2 YENEEA. The sequence derives from an older female donor with stage I squamous cell lung carcinoma. This sample comprised peripheral blood, obtained before any cancer treatment. V is TRBV11-3 and J is TRBJ2-3; D unresolved. CDR3 residues: CASSDRTGTDTQYF. The CDR3 bases are TGTGCCAGCAGCGATCGGACGGGCACAGATACGCAGTATTTT. The complete variable domain, with remaining parts taken from reference TRBV11-3 and TRBJ2-3, reads EAGVVQSPRYKIIEKKQPVAFWCNPISGHNTLYWYLQNLGQGPELLIRYENEEAVDDSQLPKDRFSAERLKGVDSTLKIQPAELGDSAVYLCASSDRTGTDTQYFGPGTRLTVL.